Sequencing of this TCR beta chain was carried out in a study of blood T cell repertoires in COVID-19. Sequencing used immunoSEQ multiplex PCR; TCRdb keeps in-frame clones, though not all of them. The table includes about 430,000 clones, approximately 90% detected once. Germline assignment: CDR1 KGHSH and CDR2 LQKENI. The CDR3 runs to 16 residues. The germline V and J ends were trimmed by 0 bases and 3 bases, with 13 bases remaining between them. Clinical history as reported by participants underpinned cohort assignment. Each exposed participant met a COVID-19 case in the 2 weeks preceding study entry.

The sample comprised PBMCs or T cells enriched from blood (not recorded which). The sequence was collected from a young woman who had been exposed to COVID-19. The V call is TRBV18, the J call TRBJ2-3; D may be TRBD2 (6 bases). CDR3 protein: CASSPPYPAGTDTQYF. The CDR3 coding sequence is TGTGCCAGCTCACCACCGTACCCGGCGGGGACAGATACGCAGTATTTT.